The 24 T cell receptor beta chains reported below all come from one sample, sequenced in a study of spatial heterogeneity in lung cancer. Study findings and constraints: Tumor mutation counts were tracked by expanded intratumoral alpha and beta TCR counts.

MiXCR was run by TCRdb on the 5' RACE reads, yielding one entry per CDR3 protein. The sample contains over 10,000 distinct CDR3 sequences, about 4.6% of which appear only once. What these receptors recognize is not known. Regarding time point: sample taken at primary tumor resection. The sample in question was lung tumor tissue, obtained at surgery. The receptors were gathered from a male donor with early-stage non-small cell lung cancer.

There are many counts of this clonotype. The rearrangement joins TRBV7-2 to TRBJ2-5; no clear D. V shed 1 base and J shed 2 bases, with 2 bases lying between them. CDR3 length: 12 residues. Germline values: CDR1 SGHTA, CDR2 FQGNSA. CDR3: CASSLVQETQYF. The CDR3 coding sequence is TGTGCCAGCAGCTTAGTACAAGAGACCCAGTACTTC.

By frequency in the sample, this clonotype is medium-sized. The V and J genes are TRBV5-6 and TRBJ2-7; D remains unclear. Trimming stripped 3 bases from V and 3 bases from J, with 10 bases between. This CDR3 is 13 amino acids long. Germline V gene data show CDR1 as SGHDT and CDR2 as YYEEEE. The CDR3 reads CASSYGRFYEQYF. The DNA of the CDR3 is TGTGCCAGCAGCTATGGACGGTTCTACGAGCAGTACTTC.

The chain uses TRBV28 and TRBJ2-3; TRBD1 matches at 7 bases. V was clipped by 5 bases and J by 3 bases; unmatched bases: 8. CDR1 is MDHEN, CDR2 SYDVKM, per germline. The CDR3 spans 15 residues. CDR3 sequence reads: CASSTTGEKTDTQYF. CDR3 in DNA: TGTGCCAGCAGTACAACAGGGGAAAAGACAGATACGCAGTATTTT. The variable domain in full, completed from reference TRBV28 and TRBJ2-3, reads DVKVTQSSRYLVKRTGEKVFLECVQDMDHENMFWYRQDPGLGLRLIYFSYDVKMKEKGDIPEGYSVSREKKERFSLILESASTNQTSMYLCASSTTGEKTDTQYFGPGTRLTVL.

This clonotype was seen many times. The genes are TRBV11-2 and TRBJ2-5, with 9 bases identical to TRBD1. Germline CDR1 reads SGHAT; CDR2 reads FQNNGV. V was clipped by 1 base and J by 2 bases; unmatched bases: 5. CDR3 length: 16 residues. The CDR3: CASSLGPGTGQETQYF. DNA of the CDR3: TGTGCCAGCAGCTTAGGACCCGGGACAGGGCAAGAGACCCAGTACTTC.

This clonotype was recorded many times. The chain links TRBV7-2 to TRBJ1-1; 8 positions match TRBD1. The V and J ends lost 5 bases and 6 bases, in that order; junction bases with no gene match: 5. The CDR3 spans 13 residues. CDR1 SGHTA and CDR2 FQGNSA come from the germline V gene. The CDR3 coding sequence is TGTGCCAGCAGCCCTGGACAGGGTGCTGAAGCTTTCTTT. Translation: CASSPGQGAEAFF.

This clonotype has ten or more counts. V gene TRBV12-3 or TRBV12-4 combines with J gene TRBJ1-2; D unclear. With 1 base removed from V and 8 bases from J, the gap between germline ends came to 14 bases. This CDR3 is built from 14 residues. This chain's CDR3 is CASSLVWQDGGYTF. CDR3 nucleotides: TGTGCCAGCAGTTTAGTGTGGCAGGATGGGGGCTACACCTTC.

This clonotype was counted ten times or more. The chain combines TRBV20-1 with TRBJ2-3; no firm D call. The CDR3 has 14 amino acids. V was pared by 3 bases and J by 3 bases, with 13 bases between. CDR1 and CDR2 from the germline V gene are DFQATT and SNEGSKA (reference sequence). CDR3 in amino acids: CSARGTFITDTQYF. The CDR3 DNA sequence: TGCAGTGCTAGGGGAACATTTATAACAGATACGCAGTATTTT.

There are many counts of this clonotype. The chain combines TRBV5-4 with TRBJ2-7, with D uncertain. The CDR3 runs 12 residues. Trimming left V 2 bases short and J 5 bases short, with 8 bases between. CDR1 SGHNT and CDR2 YYREEE come from the germline V gene (reference sequence). The CDR3, as DNA: TGTGCCAGCAGCTTAGACCAGAACGAGCAGTACTTC. It encodes CASSLDQNEQYF.

This clonotype has ten or more counts. The chain combines TRBV2 with TRBJ2-3; 9 bases match TRBD1. This CDR3 region has 15 residues. The V gene end was trimmed by 4 bases and the J gene end by 2 bases; junction bases not matched to a gene: 4. Germline CDR1 reads SNHLY; CDR2 reads FYNNEI. This CDR3 is CASSGDRAYTDTQYF. CDR3 in DNA: TGTGCCAGCAGTGGGGACAGGGCCTACACAGATACGCAGTATTTT.

This clonotype was seen at least ten times. This chain links TRBV20-1 with TRBJ2-1; TRBD2 matches 10 bases. Germline V gene sequence: CDR1 DFQATT, CDR2 SNEGSKA (reference sequence). J lost 2 bases, V lost 6 bases, and 10 bases had no gene match. The CDR3 is made up of 16 amino acids. The CDR3 reads CSARVYSGGPYNEQFF. DNA of the CDR3: TGCAGTGCACGAGTCTATAGCGGGGGGCCCTACAATGAGCAGTTCTTC.

This clonotype came up many times. V gene TRBV3-1 combines with J gene TRBJ1-1, with no clear D. The CDR3 extends over 12 amino acids. Trimming removed 1 base at V and 11 bases at J, with 11 bases between. The V gene's germline CDR1 is LGHDT and CDR2 YNNKEL (reference sequence). CDR3 sequence: CASSQVGSGAFF. The CDR3 nucleotides are TGTGCCAGCAGCCAAGTGGGTTCGGGGGCTTTCTTT.

There are many counts of this clonotype. The chain combines TRBV3-1 with TRBJ1-4; D ambiguous. The CDR3 runs to 13 residues. The germline V gene has CDR1 LGHDT and CDR2 YNNKEL (reference sequence). V was shortened by 0 bases and J by 8 bases, with 7 bases between the two germline ends. The CDR3 reads CASSQDGWEKLFF. DNA of the CDR3: TGTGCCAGCAGCCAAGATGGATGGGAAAAACTGTTTTTT.

This clonotype was seen repeatedly, ten times or more. The rearrangement links TRBV20-1 to TRBJ2-3; 13 bases align to TRBD2. V shed 2 bases, J shed 8 bases, and the junction held 7 bases outside the gene matches. The CDR3 covers 15 residues. Germline loops: CDR1 DFQATT, CDR2 SNEGSKA (reference sequence). The DNA of the CDR3 is TGCAGTGCTAGAAAACTAGCGGGGGGGCGAGGTACGCAGTATTTT. This encodes CSARKLAGGRGTQYF.

This clonotype was seen ten or more times. The gene calls are TRBV4-3 and TRBJ2-1; 9 bases align to TRBD1. CDR3 length: 15 amino acids. The V gene end was trimmed by 3 bases and the J gene end by 9 bases; junction bases not matched to a gene: 9. CDR1 LGHNA and CDR2 YSLEER come from the germline V gene. CDR3 loop: CASSQPDRGMGEQFF. In nucleotides, the CDR3 is TGCGCCAGCAGCCAGCCTGACAGGGGGATGGGTGAGCAGTTCTTC.

This clonotype was observed many times. The V call is TRBV7-9, the J call TRBJ2-2, with D unresolved. The CDR3 totals 14 residues. The V end lost 2 bases, the J end lost 1 base, and 5 bases lay between the germline ends. Germline V gives CDR1 SEHNR, CDR2 FQNEAQ (reference sequence). CDR3 region: CASSLSRNTGELFF. The CDR3 DNA sequence: TGTGCCAGCAGCTTATCCAGGAACACCGGGGAGCTGTTTTTT.

In its sample, this clonotype was seen many times. V gene TRBV5-1 combines with J gene TRBJ1-1; TRBD1 agrees at 7 bases. Germline V gene lookup returns CDR1 SGHRS and CDR2 YFSETQ. V gave up 3 bases and J gave up 4 bases; unmatched junction bases: 6. The CDR3 runs to 14 residues. As DNA, the CDR3 is TGCGCCAGCAGCTCCCGAGGGGGCGGCACTGAAGCTTTCTTT. Its protein is CASSSRGGGTEAFF.

This clonotype was seen at least ten times. The V call is TRBV4-2, the J call TRBJ2-3; a possible D gene is TRBD2 (6 bases). CDR1 is LGHNA and CDR2 is YNFKEQ in the germline V gene. This CDR3 contains 17 residues. V was shortened by 4 bases and J by 1 base, with 18 bases between the two germline ends. This CDR3 reads CASSPREESRGTDTQYF. The CDR3, as DNA: TGTGCCAGCAGCCCCAGGGAGGAAAGTAGGGGCACAGATACGCAGTATTTT.

This clonotype was seen a few times. The gene calls are TRBV5-6 and TRBJ1-6, with 7 bases that match TRBD1. The V segment lost 4 bases and the J segment 4 bases; nucleotides outside the gene matches: 11. The CDR3 contains 17 residues. Germline CDR1 is SGHDT and CDR2 is YYEEEE. CDR3 amino acids: CASSVDRAGAYNSPLHF. The CDR3 coding sequence is TGTGCCAGCAGCGTAGACAGGGCGGGGGCATATAATTCACCCCTCCACTTT.

This clonotype was recorded at least ten times. V is TRBV5-1 and J is TRBJ1-2; D gene unclear. From germline, CDR1 is SGHRS and CDR2 YFSETQ. V lost 0 bases, J lost 6 bases, and 12 bases lay in between. The CDR3 has 14 amino acids. CDR3 loop: CASSLEDLRNGYTF. The CDR3 bases are TGCGCCAGCAGCTTGGAGGACCTCCGAAATGGCTACACCTTC. The full variable domain, in which reference TRBV5-1 and TRBJ1-2 provide the parts outside the CDR3, is KAGVTQTPRYLIKTRGQQVTLSCSPISGHRSVSWYQQTPGQGLQFLFEYFSETQRNKGNFPGRFSGRQFSNSRSEMNVSTLELGDSALYLCASSLEDLRNGYTFGSGTRLTVV.

This clonotype was picked up many times. This chain uses TRBV5-1 with TRBJ1-2; D is perhaps TRBD1 (6 bases). The germline V gene has CDR1 SGHRS and CDR2 YFSETQ. This CDR3 comprises 14 residues. V was trimmed by 0 bases and J by 4 bases, leaving 10 bases between them. CDR3 sequence: CASSLAGTLYGYTF. As DNA, the CDR3 is TGCGCCAGCAGCTTGGCCGGGACACTCTATGGCTACACCTTC.

This clonotype appeared many times. Written as DNA, the CDR3 is TGTGCCAGCAGTTTGCAGCGGGGGCTCTACAATGAGCAGTTCTTC. Translated, it gives CASSLQRGLYNEQFF. The rearrangement joins TRBV12-3 or TRBV12-4 to TRBJ2-1; TRBD2 matches 8 bases. V was pared by 3 bases and J by 3 bases, with 4 bases of the junction left unmatched. CDR3 length: 15 residues.

This clonotype was seen a few times. This chain joins TRBV20-1 and TRBJ1-6; D call uncertain. Between the trimmed V and J ends, which lost 1 base and 9 bases, there was a span of 16 bases. There are 15 residues in the CDR3. Germline-derived CDR1 and CDR2 are DFQATT and SNEGSKA (reference sequence). The CDR3 nucleotides read TGCAGTGCTAGAGTCCTTGCCGGATCGGGTTCACCCCTCCACTTT. It encodes CSARVLAGSGSPLHF.

This clonotype was detected many times. The CDR3 here is CASSRDRYTDTQYF. The DNA of the CDR3 is TGTGCCAGCAGCCGGGACCGGTACACAGATACGCAGTATTTT. The chain is built from TRBV5-5 and TRBJ2-3, with D possibly being TRBD1 or TRBD2 (5 bases each). The germline V gene encodes CDR1 SGHKS and CDR2 YYEKEE (reference sequence). The CDR3 has 14 amino acids. V gave up 4 bases and J gave up 2 bases, with 11 bases separating them.

This chain uses TRBV6-1 with TRBJ2-1; 8 bases fit TRBD1. Germline lookup yields CDR1 MNHNS and CDR2 SASEGT. V lost 7 bases to trimming and J lost 0 bases; unmatched junction nucleotides: 8. This CDR3 has 16 amino acids. CDR3 in amino acids: CASTPRGQGSYNEQFF. CDR3 DNA: TGTGCCAGCACTCCTCGCGGACAGGGCTCCTACAATGAGCAGTTCTTC.